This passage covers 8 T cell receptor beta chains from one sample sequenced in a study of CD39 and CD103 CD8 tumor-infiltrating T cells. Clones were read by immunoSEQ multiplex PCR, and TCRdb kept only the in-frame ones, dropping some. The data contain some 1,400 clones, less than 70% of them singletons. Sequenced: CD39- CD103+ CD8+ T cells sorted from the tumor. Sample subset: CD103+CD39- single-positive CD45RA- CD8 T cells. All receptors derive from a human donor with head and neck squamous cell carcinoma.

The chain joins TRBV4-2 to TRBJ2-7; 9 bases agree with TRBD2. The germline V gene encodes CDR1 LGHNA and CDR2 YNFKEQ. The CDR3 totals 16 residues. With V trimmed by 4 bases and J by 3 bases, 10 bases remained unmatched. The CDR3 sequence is CASSLGLAQEYYEQYF. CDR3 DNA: TGTGCCAGCAGCCTGGGACTAGCTCAAGAATACTACGAGCAGTACTTC.

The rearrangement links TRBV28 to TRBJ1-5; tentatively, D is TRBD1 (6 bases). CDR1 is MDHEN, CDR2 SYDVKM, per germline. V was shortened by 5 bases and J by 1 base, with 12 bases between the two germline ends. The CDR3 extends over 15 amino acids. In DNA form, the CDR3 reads TGTGCCAGCAGTCCTCTCAGGGGAAGCAATCAGCCCCAGCATTTT. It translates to CASSPLRGSNQPQHF.

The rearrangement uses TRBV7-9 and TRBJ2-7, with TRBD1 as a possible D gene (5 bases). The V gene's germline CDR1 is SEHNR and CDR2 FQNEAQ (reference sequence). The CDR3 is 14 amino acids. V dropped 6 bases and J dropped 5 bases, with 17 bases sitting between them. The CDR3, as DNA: TGTGCCAGCAGACCCGTGTGGGGCTGGGACGAGCAGTACTTC. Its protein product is CASRPVWGWDEQYF.

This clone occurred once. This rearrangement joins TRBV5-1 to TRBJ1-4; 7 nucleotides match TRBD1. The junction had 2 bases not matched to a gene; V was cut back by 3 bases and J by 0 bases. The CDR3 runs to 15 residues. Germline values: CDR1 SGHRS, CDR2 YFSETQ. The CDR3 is CASSSRGSTNEKLFF. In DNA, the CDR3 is TGCGCCAGCAGCTCCAGGGGGTCAACTAATGAAAAACTGTTTTTT.

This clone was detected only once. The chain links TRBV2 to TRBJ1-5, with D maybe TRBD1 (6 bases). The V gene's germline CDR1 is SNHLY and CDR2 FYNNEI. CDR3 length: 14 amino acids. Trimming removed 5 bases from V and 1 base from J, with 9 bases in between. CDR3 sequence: CASSLTGSNQPQHF. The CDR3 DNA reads TGTGCCAGCAGTTTAACAGGGAGCAATCAGCCCCAGCATTTT. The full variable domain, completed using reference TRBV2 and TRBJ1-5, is EPEVTQTPSHQVTQMGQEVILRCVPISNHLYFYWYRQILGQKVEFLVSFYNNEISEKSEIFDDQFSVERPDGSNFTLKIRSTKLEDSAMYFCASSLTGSNQPQHFGDGTRLSIL.

The DNA of the CDR3 is TGCGCCAGCAGCTCCCGGAGGGAACCTGGAAATGAGCAGTTCTTC. Amino acid sequence: CASSSRREPGNEQFF. V is TRBV5-1 and J is TRBJ2-1; D possibly corresponds to TRBD2 (6 bases). Germline CDR1 and CDR2: SGHRS and YFSETQ. CDR3 length equals 15 residues. Trimming stripped 3 bases from V and 7 bases from J, with 17 bases between.

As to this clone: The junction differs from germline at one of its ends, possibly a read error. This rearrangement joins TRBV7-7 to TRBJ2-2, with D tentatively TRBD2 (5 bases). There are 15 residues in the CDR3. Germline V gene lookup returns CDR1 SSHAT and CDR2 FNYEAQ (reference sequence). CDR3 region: CASSLALQVPGELFF. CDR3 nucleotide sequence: TGTGCTAGCAGCTTAGCGCTCCAGGTTCCCGGGGAGCTGTTTTTT.

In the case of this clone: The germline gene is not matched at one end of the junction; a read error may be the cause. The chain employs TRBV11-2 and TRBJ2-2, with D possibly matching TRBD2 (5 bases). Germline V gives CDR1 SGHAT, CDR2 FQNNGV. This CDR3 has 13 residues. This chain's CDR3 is CASSARRHRGAVF. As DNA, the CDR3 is TGTGCCAGCTCTGCCCGGAGACACCGGGGAGCTGTTTTT.